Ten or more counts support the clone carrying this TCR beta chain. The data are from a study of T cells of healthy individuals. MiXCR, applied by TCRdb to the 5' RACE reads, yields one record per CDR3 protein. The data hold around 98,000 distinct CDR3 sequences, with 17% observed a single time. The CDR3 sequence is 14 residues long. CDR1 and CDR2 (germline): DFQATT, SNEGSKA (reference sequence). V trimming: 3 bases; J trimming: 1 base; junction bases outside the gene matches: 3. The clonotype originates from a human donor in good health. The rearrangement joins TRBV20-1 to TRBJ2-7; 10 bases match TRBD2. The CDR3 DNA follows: TGCAGTGCTAGGAGTAGCGGGAGGTCCTACGAGCAGTACTTC. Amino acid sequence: CSARSSGRSYEQYF.